The T cell receptor beta chain described here comes from a study of metastatic and nonmetastatic thyroid tumors (dated by TCRdb to 2019 to 2021). Concerning the study at large: For patients with malignant and with benign thyroid disease, the researchers compared repertoires between peripheral blood samples and tumor or nodule tissue samples. The research as a whole found: TCR beta diversity was reported as significantly higher in malignant tumors than in benign nodules, in both blood and tumor samples.

Library prep was done by PCR. The sample was run on an Illumina HiSeq 4000. High-throughput sequencing was used to profile the TCR beta-chain CDR3 region of each patient. In the authors' own workflow: The researchers built a classifier to tell apart papillary thyroid cancer patients with distant metastasis, based on CDR3 differences among clinicopathological groups. The Shannon index was used to assess repertoire diversity, and the Morisita-Horn index was used to assess tumor-blood repertoire similarity. The public reads were reanalyzed by TCRdb: fastp trimming at Q25, MiXCR alignment, in-frame beta chains only. V and J calls and clone size were set by TCRdb, not the authors. The table for this sample lists about 85,000 clones; 8% to 9.5% of them were counted only once. Approximately 10% of the sample comes from the top ten. None of the patients had been given any treatment before thyroid surgery. The study retrospectively analysed patient clinical samples collected from about 2012 to 2019 using T-cell receptor beta sequencing.

In this sample, this clone turned up many times. Its antigen is currently not known. Base qualities were left out, and no much larger clone turns up one base away. V is reduced by 0 bases and J by 1 base, leaving a spacing of 8 bases between them. From the germline V gene, CDR1 is SGDLS and CDR2 is YYNGEE. Inclusive of the bounding cysteine and phenylalanine, the CDR3 is 15 residues long. The only DNA kept is the CDR3, 45 bases in frame from the first base. The sequenced material came from blood. The chain was built from TRBV9 and TRBJ2-1; perhaps TRBD2 is the D gene, with 5 bases matching. This clonotype originated in a female donor with papillary thyroid cancer or a benign thyroid nodule (not recorded which). Some clones in this sample may be carry-over from other donors' samples. The sequenced DNA: TGTGCCAGCAGCGTAGCTGAGGGATCCTACAATGAGCAGTTCTTC. Protein translation: CASSVAEGSYNEQFF.